This passage covers 13 T cell receptor beta chains from one sample sequenced in a study of beta chain features in type 1 diabetes. Study-wide results and caveats: When Type 1 diabetes patients were examined, their TCRB CDR3s proved moderately but significantly shorter in all four CD4+ subsets.

These receptors' targets are unknown. The entirety of the isolated RNA underwent reverse transcription, so expressed TCRB transcripts were sequenced. Using immunoSEQ multiplex PCR, the repertoire was profiled, and TCRdb retains in-frame clones only, with some absent. The sample yields 300,000 to 450,000 clones, around 10% seen once. Sequences were obtained from central memory CD4+ T cells from blood. Every receptor here comes from a man younger than 40 with type 1 diabetes.

J is TRBJ1-4 and V is TRBV28; D is perhaps TRBD1 (5 bases). This CDR3 contains 17 residues. Per germline, CDR1 MDHEN and CDR2 SYDVKM. The V end was cut by 5 bases, the J end by 4 bases, with 20 bases between. The CDR3 bases are TGTGCCAGCAGTCTGCCGGGGGGGTCGGATCGTAATGAAAAACTGTTTTTT. Amino acids: CASSLPGGSDRNEKLFF.

V and J are TRBV6-5 and TRBJ1-1; possibly TRBD1 for D (6 bases). Trimming stripped 10 bases from V and 0 bases from J, with 12 bases between. The length of the CDR3 is 13 residues. The germline gives CDR1 MNHEY, CDR2 SVGAGI. The CDR3 is CATGGALNTEAFF. The DNA for the CDR3 is TGTGCCACCGGGGGCGCGCTGAACACTGAAGCTTTCTTT.

This clone was seen a handful of times. The rearrangement links TRBV6-6 to TRBJ1-5; D is ambiguous. CDR1 MNHNY and CDR2 SVGAGI come from the germline V gene (reference sequence). CDR3 length: 15 amino acids. The ends were cut back, 8 bases at V and 0 bases at J, with 14 bases in the middle. CDR3 amino acids: CASGGEGYSNQPQHF. CDR3 nucleotides: TGTGCCAGCGGCGGTGAGGGCTATAGCAATCAGCCCCAGCATTTT.

The chain combines TRBV29-1 with TRBJ2-2; no definite D call. V lost 4 bases and J lost 8, with 14 bases in between. The CDR3 covers 13 residues. The germline V gene encodes CDR1 SQVTM and CDR2 ANQGSEA. CDR3 DNA: TGCAGCGTTGCCGAGAATCCGTCGGGGGAGCTGTTTTTT. This sequence encodes CSVAENPSGELFF.

This clone came up a few times. The sample has other DNA sequences that encode this CDR3 too. The rearrangement joins TRBV18 to TRBJ2-3; no definite D call. The CDR3 runs to 11 residues. Trimming removed 3 bases from V and 4 bases from J, with 2 bases in between. Germline CDR1 and CDR2: KGHSH and LQKENI. CDR3 DNA sequence: TGTGCCAGCTCACCTCCAGATACGCAGTATTTT. The encoded protein is CASSPPDTQYF. Full variable domain (missing parts from reference TRBV18 and TRBJ2-3): NAGVMQNPRHLVRRRGQEARLRCSPMKGHSHVYWYRQLPEEGLKFMVYLQKENIIDESGMPKERFSAEFPKEGPSILRIQQVVRGDSAAYFCASSPPDTQYFGPGTRLTVL.

Regarding this clone: One end of the junction varies from germline; a read error may be responsible. The chain joins TRBV10-3 to TRBJ2-5, with D hard to call. The CDR3 consists of 14 residues. Germline V gene sequence: CDR1 ENHRY, CDR2 SYGVKD. The CDR3 DNA reads TGTGCCAGCAGTGAACGTTTCCCGCAAGAGACCCAGTACTTC. Residues: CASSERFPQETQYF.

In its sample, this clone was seen a few times. The rearrangement links TRBV6-5 to TRBJ2-7; tentative D call: TRBD2 (6 bases). Trimming removed 7 bases from V and 7 bases from J, with 17 bases in between. CDR1 MNHEY and CDR2 SVGAGI come from the germline V gene. The CDR3 has 13 amino acids. CDR3 sequence (DNA): TGTGCCAGCACTCAGGGCGGAAGCGGGGAGCAGTACTTC. As protein: CASTQGGSGEQYF.

CDR3 protein: CASADRGQETQYF. DNA for the CDR3: TGTGCCAGCGCGGACAGGGGACAAGAGACCCAGTACTTC. This rearrangement joins TRBV2 to TRBJ2-5; 9 bases fit TRBD1. V shed 8 bases and J 2 bases; nucleotides not matched to a gene: 3. Germline loops: CDR1 SNHLY, CDR2 FYNNEI. The CDR3 is 13 residues long. Full variable domain (outside the CDR3, taken from reference TRBV2 and TRBJ2-5): EPEVTQTPSHQVTQMGQEVILRCVPISNHLYFYWYRQILGQKVEFLVSFYNNEISEKSEIFDDQFSVERPDGSNFTLKIRSTKLEDSAMYFCASADRGQETQYFGPGTRLLVL.

In nucleotides, the CDR3 is TGTGCCAGCAGGCCCCCGGGAGGGGCTTTGGCTGAAGCTTTCTTT. Its translation: CASRPPGGALAEAFF. The V gene is TRBV27, the J gene TRBJ1-1, with D possibly matching TRBD1 (5 bases). Germline CDR1 reads MNHEY; CDR2 reads SMNVEV (reference sequence). The V end lost 6 bases, the J end lost 6 bases, and 20 bases lay between the germline ends. The CDR3 covers 15 residues.

The rearrangement joins TRBV7-3 to TRBJ2-6; the D gene could be TRBD1 or TRBD2 (5 bases each). Trimming removed 0 bases at V and 4 bases at J, with 13 bases between. Looked up from germline, CDR1 is SGHTA and CDR2 is FQGTGA. The CDR3 loop spans 17 amino acids. CDR3 in DNA: TGTGCCAGCAGCTTAACCCCTGGGGGTCTGGGGGCCAACGTCCTGACTTTC. Amino acid sequence: CASSLTPGGLGANVLTF.

This rearrangement joins TRBV2 to TRBJ1-6; TRBD1 agrees at 11 bases. This CDR3 region has 14 residues. Unmatched junction bases numbered 4, after V lost 5 bases and J lost 10 bases. Germline V gives CDR1 SNHLY, CDR2 FYNNEI. The CDR3 sequence is CASSRTGGASPLHF. The CDR3 bases are TGTGCCAGCAGTCGGACAGGGGGCGCGTCACCCCTCCACTTT.

V is TRBV6-5 and J is TRBJ2-1; tentatively, D is TRBD1 or TRBD2 (5 bases each). This CDR3 is built from 15 residues. Germline-derived CDR1 and CDR2 are MNHEY and SVGAGI. Trimming removed 0 bases from V and 3 bases from J, with 9 bases in between. CDR3 sequence (DNA): TGTGCCAGCAGTTACTCGAGGGACCTCTACAATGAGCAGTTCTTC. Residues: CASSYSRDLYNEQFF.

This chain uses TRBV19 with TRBJ2-3; the match to TRBD2 covers 12 bases. This CDR3 region has 15 residues. The germline gives CDR1 LNHDA, CDR2 SQIVND (reference sequence). V lost 4 bases, J lost 2 bases, and 1 base stayed unmatched. The DNA for the CDR3 is TGTGCCAGTAGTACTAGCGGGAGGGCCACAGATACGCAGTATTTT. It translates to CASSTSGRATDTQYF.